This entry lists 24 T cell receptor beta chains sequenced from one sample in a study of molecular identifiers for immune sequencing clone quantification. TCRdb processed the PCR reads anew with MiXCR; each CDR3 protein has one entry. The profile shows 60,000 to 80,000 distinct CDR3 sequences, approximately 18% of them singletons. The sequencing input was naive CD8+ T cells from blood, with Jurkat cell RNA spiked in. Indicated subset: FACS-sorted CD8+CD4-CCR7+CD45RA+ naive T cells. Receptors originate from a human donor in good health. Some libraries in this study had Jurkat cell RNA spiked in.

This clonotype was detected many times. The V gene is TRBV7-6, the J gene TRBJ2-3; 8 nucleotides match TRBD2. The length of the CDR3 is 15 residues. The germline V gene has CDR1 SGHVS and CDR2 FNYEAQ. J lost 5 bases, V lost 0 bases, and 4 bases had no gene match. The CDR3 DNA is TGTGCCAGCAGCTTAGCCCAGCGGGAGCTAGATACGCAGTATTTT. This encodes CASSLAQRELDTQYF.

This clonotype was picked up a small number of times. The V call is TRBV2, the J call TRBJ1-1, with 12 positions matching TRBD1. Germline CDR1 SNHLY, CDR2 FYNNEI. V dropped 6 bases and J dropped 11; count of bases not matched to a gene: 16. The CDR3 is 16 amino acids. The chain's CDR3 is CASSRSGGQGALEAFF. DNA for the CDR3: TGTGCCAGCAGCCGAAGCGGGGGACAGGGGGCTTTGGAGGCTTTCTTT. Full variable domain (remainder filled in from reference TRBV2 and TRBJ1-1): EPEVTQTPSHQVTQMGQEVILRCVPISNHLYFYWYRQILGQKVEFLVSFYNNEISEKSEIFDDQFSVERPDGSNFTLKIRSTKLEDSAMYFCASSRSGGQGALEAFFGQGTRLTVV.

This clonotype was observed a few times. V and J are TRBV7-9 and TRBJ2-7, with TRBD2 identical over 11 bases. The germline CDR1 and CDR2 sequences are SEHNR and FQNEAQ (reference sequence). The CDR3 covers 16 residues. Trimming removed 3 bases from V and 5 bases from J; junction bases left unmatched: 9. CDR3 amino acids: CASSFVTSGISHEQYF. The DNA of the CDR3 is TGTGCCAGCAGCTTCGTGACTAGCGGGATTAGCCACGAGCAGTACTTC.

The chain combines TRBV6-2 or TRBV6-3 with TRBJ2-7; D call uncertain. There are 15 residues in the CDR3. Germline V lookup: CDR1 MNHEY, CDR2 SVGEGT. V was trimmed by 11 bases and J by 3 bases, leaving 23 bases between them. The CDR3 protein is CAAKRAQSSFYEQYF. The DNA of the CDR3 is TGTGCCGCCAAAAGGGCCCAGTCTTCTTTCTACGAGCAGTACTTC.

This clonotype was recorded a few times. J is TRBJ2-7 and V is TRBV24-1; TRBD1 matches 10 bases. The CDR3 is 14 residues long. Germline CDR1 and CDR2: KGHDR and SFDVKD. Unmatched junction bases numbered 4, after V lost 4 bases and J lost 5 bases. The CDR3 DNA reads TGTGCCACCAGTGAGGGACAGGGGCGGAACGAGCAGTACTTC. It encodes CATSEGQGRNEQYF.

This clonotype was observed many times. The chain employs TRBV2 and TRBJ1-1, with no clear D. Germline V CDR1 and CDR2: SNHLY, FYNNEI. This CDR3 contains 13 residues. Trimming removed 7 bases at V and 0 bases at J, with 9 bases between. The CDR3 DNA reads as TGTGCCAGCATCAACGGGCTGAACACTGAAGCTTTCTTT. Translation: CASINGLNTEAFF.

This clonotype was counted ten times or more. The CDR3 nucleotides read TGTGCCAGCAGTTCCGGACTAGCGGGAGTCGGGTTCGCCGAGCAGTACTTC. Amino acid sequence: CASSSGLAGVGFAEQYF. This sequence joins TRBV28 and TRBJ2-7, with 13 bases that match TRBD2. J was trimmed by 6 bases and V by 4 bases; bases with no gene match: 12. Germline V gene sequence: CDR1 MDHEN, CDR2 SYDVKM. The CDR3 contains 17 residues.

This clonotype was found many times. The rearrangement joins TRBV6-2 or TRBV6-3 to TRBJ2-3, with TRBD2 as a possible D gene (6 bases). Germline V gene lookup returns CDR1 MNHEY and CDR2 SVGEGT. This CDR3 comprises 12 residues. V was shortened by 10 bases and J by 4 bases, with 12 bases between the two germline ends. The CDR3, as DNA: TGTGCCACCTCGGGAGTATCAGATACGCAGTATTTT. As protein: CATSGVSDTQYF.

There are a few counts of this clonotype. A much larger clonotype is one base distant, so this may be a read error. CDR3 region: CASSADIITDTQYF. As DNA, the CDR3 is TGTGCCAGCAGCGCAGACATTATCACAGATACGCAGTATTTT. This chain connects TRBV9 to TRBJ2-3; D uncertain. Per the germline V gene, CDR1 is SGDLS and CDR2 is YYNGEE. This CDR3 region has 14 residues. V was cut by 3 bases and J by 2 bases, with 10 bases left in between. Complete variable domain (other parts from reference TRBV9 and TRBJ2-3): DSGVTQTPKHLITATGQRVTLRCSPRSGDLSVYWYQQSLDQGLQFLIQYYNGEERAKGNILERFSAQQFPDLHSELNLSSLELGDSALYFCASSADIITDTQYFGPGTRLTVL.

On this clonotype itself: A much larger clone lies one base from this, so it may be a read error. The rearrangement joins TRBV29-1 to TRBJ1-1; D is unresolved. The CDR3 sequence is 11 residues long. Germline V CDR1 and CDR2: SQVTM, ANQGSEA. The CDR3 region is CGPQLVIEAFF. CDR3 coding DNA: TGCGGCCCTCAACTGGTCATTGAAGCTTTCTTT.

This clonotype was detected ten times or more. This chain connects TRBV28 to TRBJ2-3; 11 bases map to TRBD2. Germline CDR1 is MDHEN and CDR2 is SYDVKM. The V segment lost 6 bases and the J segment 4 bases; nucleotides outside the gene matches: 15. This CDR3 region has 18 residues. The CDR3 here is CASRAGPTSGSFSDTQYF. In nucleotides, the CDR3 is TGTGCCAGCAGAGCCGGGCCTACTAGCGGGAGTTTCTCAGATACGCAGTATTTT.

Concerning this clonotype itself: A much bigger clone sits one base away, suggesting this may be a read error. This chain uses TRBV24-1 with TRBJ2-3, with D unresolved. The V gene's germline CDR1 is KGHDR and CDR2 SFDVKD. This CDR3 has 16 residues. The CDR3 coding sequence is TGTACCACCAGTGATTCAGAGGTTCCCATCACAGATACGCAGTATTTT. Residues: CTTSDSEVPITDTQYF.

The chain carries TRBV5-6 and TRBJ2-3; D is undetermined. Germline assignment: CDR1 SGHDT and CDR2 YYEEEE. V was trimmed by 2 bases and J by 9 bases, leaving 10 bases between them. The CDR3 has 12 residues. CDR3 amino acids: CASSFESVTQYF. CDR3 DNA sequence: TGTGCCAGCAGCTTCGAGTCGGTCACGCAGTATTTT.

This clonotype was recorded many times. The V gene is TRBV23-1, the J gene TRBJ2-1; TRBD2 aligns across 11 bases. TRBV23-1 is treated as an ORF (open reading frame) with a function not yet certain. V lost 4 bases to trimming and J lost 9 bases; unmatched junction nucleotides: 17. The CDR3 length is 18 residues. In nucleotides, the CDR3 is TGCGCCAGCAGTCCCGGGACAGGGACGACTAGCGGGAACCTTGAGCAGTTCTTC. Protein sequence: CASSPGTGTTSGNLEQFF.

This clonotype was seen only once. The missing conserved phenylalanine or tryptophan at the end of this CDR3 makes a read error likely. CDR3 sequence: CASSLYGGVTDTQYL. For the CDR3, the DNA is TGTGCCAGCAGTTTATACGGGGGAGTAACAGATACGCAGTATCTT. This chain connects TRBV27 to TRBJ2-3, with a weak D call TRBD2 (6 bases). Trimming left V 1 base short and J 3 bases short, with 11 bases between. Germline V gene data show CDR1 as MNHEY and CDR2 as SMNVEV (reference sequence). This CDR3 region has 15 residues.

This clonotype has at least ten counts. The CDR3 sequence: CASSRVLGGNQPQHF. CDR3 coding DNA: TGTGCCAGCAGTCGGGTCCTGGGAGGCAATCAGCCCCAGCATTTT. The chain joins TRBV12-3 or TRBV12-4 to TRBJ1-5; D unresolved. V lost 5 bases to trimming and J lost 2 bases, with 13 bases between them. The CDR3 is 15 amino acids.

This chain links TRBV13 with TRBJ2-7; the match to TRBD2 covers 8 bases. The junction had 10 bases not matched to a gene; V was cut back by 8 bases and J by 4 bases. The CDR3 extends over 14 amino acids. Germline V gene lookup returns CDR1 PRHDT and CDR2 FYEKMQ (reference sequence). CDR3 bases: TGTGCCAGCGGACACCAGCGGGAGCTGTACGAGCAGTACTTC. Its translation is CASGHQRELYEQYF.

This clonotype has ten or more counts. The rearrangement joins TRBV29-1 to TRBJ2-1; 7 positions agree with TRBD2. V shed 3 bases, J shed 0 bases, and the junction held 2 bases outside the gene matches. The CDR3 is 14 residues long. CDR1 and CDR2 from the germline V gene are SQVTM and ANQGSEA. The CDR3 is CSVEERGSYNEQFF. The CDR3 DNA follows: TGCAGCGTTGAGGAGCGGGGCTCCTACAATGAGCAGTTCTTC.

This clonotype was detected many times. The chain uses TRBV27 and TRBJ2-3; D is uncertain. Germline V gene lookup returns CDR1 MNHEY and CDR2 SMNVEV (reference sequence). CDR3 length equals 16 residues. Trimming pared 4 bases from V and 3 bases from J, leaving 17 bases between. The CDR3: CASSSYTTLYTDTQYF. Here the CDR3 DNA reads TGTGCCAGCAGTTCTTATACCACGCTATATACAGATACGCAGTATTTT.

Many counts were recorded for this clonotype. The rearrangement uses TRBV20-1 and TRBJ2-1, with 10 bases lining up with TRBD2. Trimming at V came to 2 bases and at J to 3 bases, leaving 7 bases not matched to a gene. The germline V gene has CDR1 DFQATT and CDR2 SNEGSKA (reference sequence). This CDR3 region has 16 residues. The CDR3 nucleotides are TGCAGTGCTAGAAAAAAAGCGGGAGGGTACTACAATGAGCAGTTCTTC. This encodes CSARKKAGGYYNEQFF.

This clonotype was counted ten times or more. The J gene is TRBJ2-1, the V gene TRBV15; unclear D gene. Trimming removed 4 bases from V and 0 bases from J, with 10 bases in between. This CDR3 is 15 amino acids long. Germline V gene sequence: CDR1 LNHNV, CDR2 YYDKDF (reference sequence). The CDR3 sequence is CATSTGRSSYNEQFF. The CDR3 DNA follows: TGTGCCACCAGCACCGGACGGAGCTCCTACAATGAGCAGTTCTTC.

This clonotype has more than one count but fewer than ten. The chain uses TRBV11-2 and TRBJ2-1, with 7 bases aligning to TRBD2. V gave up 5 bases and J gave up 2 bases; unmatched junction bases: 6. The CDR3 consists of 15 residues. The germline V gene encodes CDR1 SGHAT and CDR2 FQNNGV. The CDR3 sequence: CASSARGSAYNEQFF. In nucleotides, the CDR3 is TGTGCCAGCAGCGCGCGGGGGAGCGCCTACAATGAGCAGTTCTTC.

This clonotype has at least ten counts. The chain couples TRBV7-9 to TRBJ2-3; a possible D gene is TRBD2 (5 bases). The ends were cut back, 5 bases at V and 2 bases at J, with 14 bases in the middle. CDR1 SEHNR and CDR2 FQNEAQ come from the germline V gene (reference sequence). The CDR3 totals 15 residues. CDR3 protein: CASSPWTYLTDTQYF. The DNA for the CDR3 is TGTGCCAGCAGCCCTTGGACTTACCTCACAGATACGCAGTATTTT.

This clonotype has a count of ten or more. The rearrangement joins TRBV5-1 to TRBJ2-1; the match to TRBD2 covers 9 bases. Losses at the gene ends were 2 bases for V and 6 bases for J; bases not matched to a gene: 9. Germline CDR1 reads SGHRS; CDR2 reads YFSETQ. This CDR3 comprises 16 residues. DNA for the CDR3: TGCGCCAGCAGCTTCGCGGGAGGGGCTCTTAGCAATGAGCAGTTCTTC. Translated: CASSFAGGALSNEQFF.